This paragraph reports one T cell receptor (beta chain). These data come from a study of ipilimumab plus nivolumab after autologous stem cell transplantation. The assay was immunoSEQ multiplex PCR, and TCRdb's table has in-frame clones only and misses some. The profile shows 9,500 to 15,000 clones, 70% to 80% of them singletons. The CDR3 is 17 residues long. The germline CDR1 and CDR2 sequences are SGHAT and FQNNGV. The V end lost 0 bases, the J end lost 2 bases, and 15 bases lay between the germline ends. Sequencing was performed on PBMCs, taken in a trial of ipilimumab plus nivolumab as post-transplant consolidation. The sequence derives from a male donor with multiple myeloma. J is TRBJ2-3 and V is TRBV11-2; tentative D call: TRBD2 (5 bases). The CDR3, as DNA: TGTGCCAGCAGCTTAGATCGGCTGGCGGGCTACACAGATACGCAGTATTTT. Translation: CASSLDRLAGYTDTQYF.